One T cell receptor (beta chain) is described in this entry. Antigen specificity is unknown. TCRdb used MiXCR to reprocess the 5' RACE reads, holding one entry per CDR3 protein. The data contain 250,000 to 350,000 distinct CDR3 sequences, 8% to 9.5% of them singletons. Germline assignment: CDR1 LGHDT and CDR2 YNNKEL (reference sequence). Trimming removed 1 base at V and 6 bases at J, with 10 bases between. The CDR3 has 14 residues. The sample belongs to a study of identical twins. Findings and limits, study-wide: There was an excess of low generation probability in the out-of-frame alpha sequences that twins shared.

These sequences were also reported in another study, on yellow fever vaccine responses in identical twins.

Source material: CD8+ T cells sorted from blood. V is TRBV3-1 and J is TRBJ1-5; unclear D gene. This TCR derives from a woman aged 18-30 years in good health. CDR3 nucleotide sequence: TGTGCCAGCAGCCAAGGATTAGAATCTCAGCCCCAGCATTTT. This sequence encodes CASSQGLESQPQHF.